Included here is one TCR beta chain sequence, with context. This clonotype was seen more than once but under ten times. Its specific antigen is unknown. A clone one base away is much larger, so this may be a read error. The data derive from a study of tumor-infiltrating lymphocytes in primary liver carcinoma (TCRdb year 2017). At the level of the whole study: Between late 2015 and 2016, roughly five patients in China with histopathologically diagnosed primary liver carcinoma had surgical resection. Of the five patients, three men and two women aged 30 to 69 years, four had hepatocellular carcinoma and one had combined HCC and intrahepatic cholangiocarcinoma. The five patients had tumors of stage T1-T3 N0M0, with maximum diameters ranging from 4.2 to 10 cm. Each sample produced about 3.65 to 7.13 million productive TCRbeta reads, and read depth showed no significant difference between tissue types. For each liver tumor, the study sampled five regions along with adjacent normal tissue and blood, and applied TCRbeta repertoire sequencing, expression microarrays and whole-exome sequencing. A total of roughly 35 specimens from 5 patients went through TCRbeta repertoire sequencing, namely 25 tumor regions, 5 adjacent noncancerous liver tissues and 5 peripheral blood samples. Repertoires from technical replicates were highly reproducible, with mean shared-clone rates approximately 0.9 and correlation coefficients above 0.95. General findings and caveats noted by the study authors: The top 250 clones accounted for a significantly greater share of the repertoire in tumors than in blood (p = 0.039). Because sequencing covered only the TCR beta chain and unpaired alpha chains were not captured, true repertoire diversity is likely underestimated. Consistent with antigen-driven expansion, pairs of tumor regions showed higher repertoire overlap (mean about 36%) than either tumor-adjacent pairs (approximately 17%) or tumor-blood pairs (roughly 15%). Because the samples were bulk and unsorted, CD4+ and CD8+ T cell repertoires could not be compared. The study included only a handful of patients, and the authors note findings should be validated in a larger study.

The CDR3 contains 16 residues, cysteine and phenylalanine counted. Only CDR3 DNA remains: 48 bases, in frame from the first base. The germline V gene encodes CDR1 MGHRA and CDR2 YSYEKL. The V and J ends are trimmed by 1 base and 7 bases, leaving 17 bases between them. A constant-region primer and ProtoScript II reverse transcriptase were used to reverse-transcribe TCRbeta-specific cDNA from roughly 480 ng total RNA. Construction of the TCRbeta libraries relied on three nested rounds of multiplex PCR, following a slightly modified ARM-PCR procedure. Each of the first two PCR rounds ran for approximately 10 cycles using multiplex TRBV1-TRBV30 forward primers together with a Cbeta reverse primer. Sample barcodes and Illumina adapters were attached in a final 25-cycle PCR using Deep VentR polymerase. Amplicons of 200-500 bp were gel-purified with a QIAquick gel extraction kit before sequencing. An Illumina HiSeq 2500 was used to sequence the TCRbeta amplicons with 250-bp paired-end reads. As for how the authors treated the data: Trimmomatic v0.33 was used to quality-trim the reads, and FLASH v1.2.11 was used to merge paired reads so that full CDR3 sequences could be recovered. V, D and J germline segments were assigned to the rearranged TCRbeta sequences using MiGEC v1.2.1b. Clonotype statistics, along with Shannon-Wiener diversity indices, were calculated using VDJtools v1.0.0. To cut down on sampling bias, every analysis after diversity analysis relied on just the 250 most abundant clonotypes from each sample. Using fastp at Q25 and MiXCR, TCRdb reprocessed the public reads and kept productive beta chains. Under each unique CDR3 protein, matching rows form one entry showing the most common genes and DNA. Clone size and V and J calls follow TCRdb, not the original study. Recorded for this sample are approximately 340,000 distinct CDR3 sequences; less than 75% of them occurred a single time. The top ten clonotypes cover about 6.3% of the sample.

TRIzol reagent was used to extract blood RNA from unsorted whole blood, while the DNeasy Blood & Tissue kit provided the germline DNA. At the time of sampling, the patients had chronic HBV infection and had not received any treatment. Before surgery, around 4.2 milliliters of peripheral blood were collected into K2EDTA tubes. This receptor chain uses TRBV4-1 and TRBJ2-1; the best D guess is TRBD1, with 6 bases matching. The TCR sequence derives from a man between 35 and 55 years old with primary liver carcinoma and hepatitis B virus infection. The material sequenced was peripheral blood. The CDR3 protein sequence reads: CASSQAGSQGQNEQFF. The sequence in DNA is TGCGCCAGCAGCCAAGCGGGGTCGCAGGGGCAGAATGAGCAGTTCTTC.